This T cell receptor (beta chain) was sequenced in a study of cytomegalovirus exposure and HLA in healthy donors listed by TCRdb under 2017. Concerning the study at large: An earlier analysis of a few hundred of the donors reported around 280 Gb of sequence data and 95 million to 120 million unique TCR beta sequences obtained from around 190 million T cells. About 300 gigabases of sequencing data and approximately 85 million unique TCR sequences were included in an early release covering over 600 HLA-typed donors. All discovery cohort repertoires had been generated on a single sequencing platform. The study was designed to test whether signatures of past pathogen exposure could be identified by cataloging public T cell receptors. About five DR-DQ haplotypes were treated as single units for association and clustering because of strong linkage in the cohort. Rather than drawing on any new phenotypic data, the later analysis identified candidate immune exposures from TCR beta sequences and the way those sequences occurred across donors. To predict cytomegalovirus infection status, the study combined high-throughput TCR immunosequencing, statistical association of individual TCRs with disease status, and machine learning. A separate validation cohort of roughly 120 different subjects was used in addition to the 666-subject first cohort. The study used immunosequencing to profile the T cell repertoires of around 600 subjects and linked those repertoires to cytomegalovirus serostatus. HLA typing included class I and class II loci at four-digit resolution. On average, around 200,000 unique TCR beta nucleotide sequences were sequenced per donor among 300 to 500 genotyped donors of the cohort, with 15% to 20% of those sequences being non-productive. Donor age, sex, ethnicity and CMV serostatus were collected together with the repertoire data. To decide whether each TCR beta V gene segment behaved as functional or pseudogenic, an earlier analysis of some 600 of the donors relied on high-throughput TCR beta sequencing. Genome-wide SNP genotypes for about 65% of the roughly 670 donors were used in a later genetic analysis, which treated that subset as a discovery cohort. A later analysis re-analyzed previously published TCR beta repertoires from 650 to 800 donors and added high-resolution HLA genotyping to study TCR occurrence patterns. Among the approximately 430 genotyped donors, approximately 77% belonged to the genetic ancestry cluster associated with self-reported Caucasian donors. Typing coverage varied by locus: about 620-640 donors for A, B, C, DRB1 and DQB1; roughly 520 for DQA1; 600 to 610 for DPA1; around 490 for DPB1. What the authors observed across the whole study: The classifier was reported to diagnose cytomegalovirus status with high specificity and sensitivity in both the original cohort and the validation cohort. In an earlier analysis of approximately 590 of the donors, most TCR beta V segments appeared in productive rearrangements about 87% or about 30% of the time, broadly matching IMGT annotations. Linkage disequilibrium might explain the correlated functional status among segregating V segments, but an unknown experimental factor could not be ruled out. A later analysis found that most CMV-associated TCR beta chains appeared HLA-restricted, with HLA associations seemingly driven largely by CMV exposure. Sequencing depth was assumed to be roughly uniform across donors in the presence/absence analyses, though that assumption may not hold. According to a later genetic analysis, donors in an Asian-associated ancestry cluster had fewer N-insertions in productive TCRs than the roughly 670-donor mean. A cluster of highly shared sequence variants was judged likely to be a technical artifact of the sequencing pipeline. HLA typing was unavailable for some donors at each locus, so association tests used only the typed subset. The earlier analysis of some 540 of the donors excluded 15 to 20 rarely observed V segments, including chromosome 9 orphons, because counts were too low. V-gene and J-gene trimming of TCR beta chains was associated with a missense DCLRE1C variant in a later genetic analysis, and the association was replicated in an independent cohort. Several of the top co-occurrence clusters appeared to be linked to parvovirus B19, influenza, CMV and Epstein-Barr virus, according to a later analysis. The study listed 164 TCR beta chains as associated with cytomegalovirus. Across donors, most TCR sequences were observed very rarely, whereas some public TCRs were present in many individuals. When HLA alleles, especially DR and DQ, strongly co-occurred, attributing TCR associations to individual alleles was difficult. It was suggested by the authors that the approach could potentially be generalized to other disease states and immunological phenotypes. The cohort was sequenced for TCR beta chains only, and without alpha or paired-chain data the features that could be detected were limited. A further reported finding was that TCR beta sequences accurately predicted the HLA-A and HLA-B alleles for most subjects in the first cohort. In a later analysis, TCR association rates were found to vary across HLA loci, with the most associated TCRs seen for DRB1 alleles and the fewest for HLA-C alleles. In vitro tests confirmed that a few of the cytomegalovirus-associated TCR beta chains recognize cytomegalovirus antigens. CMV serostatus was the only immune exposure information available for the cohort. In a later analysis, HLA-associated TCR beta chains were found to be more clonally expanded and to have lower generation probabilities than equally common non-associated chains. At a false discovery rate of 0.05, a later analysis linked around 17,000 TCR beta sequences to specific HLA alleles.

The cohort comprised fewer than 750 healthy bone marrow donors. At the time of sampling, all cohort members were nominally healthy, though unrecorded immune exposures were likely present. CMV serostatus was positive for about 270 and negative for 352 of the 666 cohort members, and was not recorded for this donor. A peripheral blood sample was collected from each donor, and TCR beta sequencing was performed on peripheral blood mononuclear cells. The Qiagen DNeasy Blood Extraction Kit was used to extract genomic DNA from the blood cell samples. Notes on this clone: This clone's antigen is unknown. No base quality information exists; no much larger clone differs at one position.

Receptors were amplified or captured by the immunoSEQ multiplex PCR assay. For the multiplex PCR, a mixture combining 60 forward primers for TCR Vbeta segments and 13 reverse primers for TCR Jbeta segments was used. The CDR3 region of rearranged TCR beta genes was amplified from genomic DNA by a multiplex PCR assay. The amplified TCR beta libraries were sequenced on the Illumina HiSeq System as 87-base-pair reads. As for the original processing: Across the 500 to 750 repertoires, a later analysis counted some 81 million unique TCR beta chains, some 11 million of which were shared by at least two donors. Raw reads were error-corrected and collapsed into unique sequences with a nearest-neighbor algorithm that merged closely related sequences to remove PCR and sequencing errors. Alignment of CDR3 sequences to IMGT reference sequences was used to assign V, D and J gene segments. For a sequence to be retained, a match of at least six nucleotides to both a V gene segment and a J gene segment was required. Rearrangements were called productive when the CDR3 lacked stop codons and stayed in frame with V and J; all others were non-productive. CDR3 was defined according to IMGT convention as the region running from the second conserved V-encoded cysteine to the conserved J-encoded phenylalanine. The earlier analysis of about 500 of the donors excluded sequences that lacked an unambiguous match to a single V gene segment. An earlier analysis of several hundred of the donors called V segments functional above 56.7% productive rearrangements and segregating when the between-donor standard deviation exceeded 5%. A statistical classification framework was developed to diagnose cytomegalovirus status using the catalog of TCR beta chain sequences. In a later analysis, TCR nucleotide sequences were compared against IMGT/GENE-DB human TR gene sequences so that V and J genes could be assigned. The TCRdist pipeline was used in a later analysis to assign CDR3 sequences and most-parsimonious VDJ recombination scenarios. In a later analysis, each TCR beta chain was defined by its CDR3 amino acid sequence together with its V-gene family, and reads lacking a unique V-gene family were excluded. A later analysis removed over 500 highly shared, low-generation-probability nucleotide sequences to deal with suspected cross-contamination and a sequencing artifact. A later analysis calculated a clonal expansion index for each public chain from normalized within-repertoire ranks of inferred template counts. A later analysis computed generation probabilities with a VDJ recombination model fitted to out-of-frame rearrangements, and checked the results against IGoR. A later analysis scored TCR-TCR, TCR-HLA and TCR-CMV co-occurrence with hypergeometric tests, applying a repertoire-size bias correction to TCR pairs. False discovery rates were estimated in a later analysis by permuting HLA or CMV assignments 20 times. In a later analysis, co-occurring TCRs were grouped using DBSCAN, with TCRdist sequence similarity added in when clustering inside HLA-allele-positive subsets. Repertoires with fewer than 30,000 or more than 120,000 public chains, plus five repertoires with anomalous nucleotide sharing, were excluded from co-occurrence clustering. The source is immuneACCESS, and TCRdb retained only in-frame sequences with V and J called. Part of the clones is not carried over; for the studies checked, unresolved V genes explain less than half of this, and the remainder is unexplained. V and J calls plus clone size are reproduced from that table; the DNA served to infer D and trimming. The sample table records over 200,000 clones; about 84% of these occur just once. The ten largest make up about 1.2% of the sample.

This sequence was found in a human donor in good health. Sequencing was performed on PBMCs.

The bases read TGTGCCAGCCGGACTAGGTGGTCCTACAATGAGCAGTTCTTC. Translated, it reads CASRTRWSYNEQFF. The rearrangement combines TRBV27 with TRBJ2-1, with 7 central nucleotides matching TRBD2. V loses 8 bases at its end and J loses 1 base; junction bases beyond the gene matches: 5. The germline V gene (reference sequence) provides CDR1 MNHEY and CDR2 SMNVEV. The CDR3 starts with the cysteine, ends with the phenylalanine, and has 14 residues. Only the CDR3 part of the read is kept: 42 bases, read in frame from the first base.